The T cell receptor (beta chain) under discussion was sequenced for a study of vaccination effects on CD4 cells after COVID-19. The protocol was immunoSEQ multiplex PCR, while the TCRdb copy is restricted to in-frame clones and leaves out a portion. The data hold 55,000 to 70,000 clones, with about 80% observed a single time. Notes on this clone: Its target is unknown.

CD4+ T cells specific for antigen were expanded with viral peptide pools by the ViraFEST assay before sequencing. Following 10 days of culture, CD4+ T cells were isolated. Vaccination of participants consisted of two doses of either the BNT162b2 or mRNA-1273 vaccine. The sequence was collected from a human donor who received a COVID-19 vaccine. The sample consisted of CD4+ T cells from PBMCs cultured with HCoV-OC43 spike peptides, taken after COVID-19 vaccination. The subset was: HCoV-OC43 spike overlapping peptide pool stimulation.

The CDR3 DNA reads TGTGCCATCAGAGGACAGGGGATCAACAATGAGCAGTTCTTC. It codes for CAIRGQGINNEQFF. V gene TRBV10-3 combines with J gene TRBJ2-1, with 9 bases lining up with TRBD1. Unmatched junction bases numbered 5, after V lost 6 bases and J lost 5 bases. CDR1 and CDR2 from the germline V gene are ENHRY and SYGVKD. The CDR3 runs 14 residues.